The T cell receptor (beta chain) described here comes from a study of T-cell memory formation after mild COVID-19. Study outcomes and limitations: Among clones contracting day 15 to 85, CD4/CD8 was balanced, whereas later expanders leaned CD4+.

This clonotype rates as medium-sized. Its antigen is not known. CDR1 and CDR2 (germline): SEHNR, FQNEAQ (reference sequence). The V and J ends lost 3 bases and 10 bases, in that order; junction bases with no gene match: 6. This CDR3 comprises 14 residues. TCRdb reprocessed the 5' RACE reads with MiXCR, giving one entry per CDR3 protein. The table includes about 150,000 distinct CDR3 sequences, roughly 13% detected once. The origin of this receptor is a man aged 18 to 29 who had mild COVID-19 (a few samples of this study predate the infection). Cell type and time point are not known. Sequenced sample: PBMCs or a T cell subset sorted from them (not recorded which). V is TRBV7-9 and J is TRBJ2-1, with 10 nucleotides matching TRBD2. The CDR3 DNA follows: TGTGCCAGCAGCTTTGGAACTAGCGGGGACGAGCAGTTCTTC. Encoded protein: CASSFGTSGDEQFF.